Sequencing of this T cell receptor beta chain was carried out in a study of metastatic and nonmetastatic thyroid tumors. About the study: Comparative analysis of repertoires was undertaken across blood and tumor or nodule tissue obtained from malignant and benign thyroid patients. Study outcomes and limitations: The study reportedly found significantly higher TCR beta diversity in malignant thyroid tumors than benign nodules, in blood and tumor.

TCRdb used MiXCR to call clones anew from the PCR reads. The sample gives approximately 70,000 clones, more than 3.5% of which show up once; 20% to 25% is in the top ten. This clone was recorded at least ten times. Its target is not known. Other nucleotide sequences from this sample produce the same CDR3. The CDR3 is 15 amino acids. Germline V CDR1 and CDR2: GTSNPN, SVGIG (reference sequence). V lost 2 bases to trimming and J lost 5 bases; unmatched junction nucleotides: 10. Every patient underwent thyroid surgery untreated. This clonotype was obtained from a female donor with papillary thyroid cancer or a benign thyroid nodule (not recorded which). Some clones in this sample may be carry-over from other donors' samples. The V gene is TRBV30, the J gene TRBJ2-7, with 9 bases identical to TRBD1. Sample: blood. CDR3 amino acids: CAWSRGTGYGDEQYF. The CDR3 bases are TGTGCCTGGAGTCGGGGGACAGGGTACGGGGACGAGCAGTACTTC.